This entry concerns a single T cell receptor (beta chain). The antigen is undetermined. With 5 bases removed from V and 1 base from J, the gap between germline ends came to 9 bases. From germline, CDR1 is SGHVS and CDR2 FQNEAQ. The length of the CDR3 is 13 residues. Profiled with immunoSEQ multiplex PCR; TCRdb holds only in-frame clones, not every one. This sample has tens of thousands of clones, with about 90% found just once. This sample was taken from a study of OX40 agonist ivuxolimab in advanced cancers. Study-wide results and caveats: Antigen specificity was not determined for the expanded peripheral T cells. Both CD4+ and CD8+ T cell populations in blood had undergone clonal expansion by week 6 at 0.1 to 3.0 mg/kg.

Sample: CD4+ or CD8+ T cells sorted from blood, taken in a trial of the OX40 agonist ivuxolimab. The chain combines TRBV7-8 with TRBJ2-7, with a weak D call TRBD2 (6 bases). The TCR was taken from an adult with an advanced solid tumor such as melanoma, head and neck, liver or kidney cancer. DNA of the CDR3: TGTGCCAGCAGCCCGCGGGGTTCCTACGAGCAGTACTTC. Residues: CASSPRGSYEQYF.